The present T cell receptor (beta chain) was sequenced within a study of shared clonotypes between healthy human individuals. Libraries were prepared by immunoSEQ multiplex PCR; TCRdb keeps only in-frame clonotypes and omits some of them. The table records about 2 million clones, roughly 94% of them present only once. V was shortened by 2 bases and J by 7 bases, with 10 bases between the two germline ends. Per the germline V gene, CDR1 is SGHDT and CDR2 is YYEEEE. The CDR3 consists of 14 residues. Positively selected for CCR7, the CD45RO-negative cells used as naive CD8 cells excluded terminally differentiated effector memory CD45RA+ cells.

The receptor was derived from a young man in good health. The chain joins TRBV5-6 to TRBJ1-6; D unclear. The sample comprised naive CD8+ T cells sorted from blood. The CDR3 here is CASSFLERNSPLHF. Written as DNA, the CDR3 is TGTGCCAGCAGCTTTCTAGAGAGAAATTCACCCCTCCACTTT.